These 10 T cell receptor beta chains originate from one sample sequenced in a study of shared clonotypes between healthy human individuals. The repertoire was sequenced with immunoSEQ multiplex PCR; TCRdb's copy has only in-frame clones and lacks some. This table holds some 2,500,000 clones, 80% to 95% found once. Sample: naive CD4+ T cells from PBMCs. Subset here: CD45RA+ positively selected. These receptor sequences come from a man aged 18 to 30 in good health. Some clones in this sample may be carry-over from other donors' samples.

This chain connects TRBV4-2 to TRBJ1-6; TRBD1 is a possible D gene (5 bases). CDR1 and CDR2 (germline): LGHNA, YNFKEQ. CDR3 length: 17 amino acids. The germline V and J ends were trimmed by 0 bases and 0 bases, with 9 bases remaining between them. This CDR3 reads CASSQDRANSYNSPLHF. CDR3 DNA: TGTGCCAGCAGCCAAGACAGGGCCAACTCCTATAATTCACCCCTCCACTTT.

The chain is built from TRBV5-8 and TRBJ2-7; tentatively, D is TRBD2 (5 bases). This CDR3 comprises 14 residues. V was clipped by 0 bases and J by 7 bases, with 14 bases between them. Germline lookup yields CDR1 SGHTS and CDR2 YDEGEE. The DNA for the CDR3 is TGTGCCAGCAGCTTGGCCCCTCGGGGTACAGAGCAGTACTTC. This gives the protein CASSLAPRGTEQYF.

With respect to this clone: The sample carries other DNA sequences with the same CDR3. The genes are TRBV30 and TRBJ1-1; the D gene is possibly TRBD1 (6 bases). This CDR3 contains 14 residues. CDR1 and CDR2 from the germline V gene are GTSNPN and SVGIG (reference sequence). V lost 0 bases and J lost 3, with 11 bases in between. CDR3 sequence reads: CAWSVSRGDTEAFF. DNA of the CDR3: TGTGCCTGGAGTGTAAGTAGGGGGGACACTGAAGCTTTCTTT.

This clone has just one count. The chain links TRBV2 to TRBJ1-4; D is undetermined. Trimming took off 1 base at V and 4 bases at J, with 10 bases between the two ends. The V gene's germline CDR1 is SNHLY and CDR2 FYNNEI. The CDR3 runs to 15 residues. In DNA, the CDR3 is TGTGCCAGCAGTGAAGATGATCCCATTAATGAAAAACTGTTTTTT. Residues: CASSEDDPINEKLFF.

In nucleotides, the CDR3 is TGCGCCAGCAGCCGGGACGTGACAGGGCCTTCCGTGGAGCTGTTTTTT. This translates into CASSRDVTGPSVELFF. The chain has TRBV5-1 and TRBJ2-2; TRBD1 agrees at 7 bases. Looked up from germline, CDR1 is SGHRS and CDR2 is YFSETQ. CDR3 size: 16 residues. With V trimmed by 4 bases and J by 10 bases, 16 bases remained unmatched.

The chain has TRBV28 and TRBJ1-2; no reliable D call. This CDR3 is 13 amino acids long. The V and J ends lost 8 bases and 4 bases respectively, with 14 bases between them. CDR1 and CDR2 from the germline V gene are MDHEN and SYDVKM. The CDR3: CASCTGELYGYTF. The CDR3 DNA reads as TGTGCCAGCTGCACGGGTGAACTCTATGGCTACACCTTC.

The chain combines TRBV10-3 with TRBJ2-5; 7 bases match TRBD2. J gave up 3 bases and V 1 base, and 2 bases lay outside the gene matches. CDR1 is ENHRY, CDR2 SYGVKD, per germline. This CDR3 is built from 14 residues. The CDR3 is CAISELAGEETQYF. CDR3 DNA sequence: TGTGCCATCAGTGAGTTGGCGGGAGAAGAGACCCAGTACTTC.

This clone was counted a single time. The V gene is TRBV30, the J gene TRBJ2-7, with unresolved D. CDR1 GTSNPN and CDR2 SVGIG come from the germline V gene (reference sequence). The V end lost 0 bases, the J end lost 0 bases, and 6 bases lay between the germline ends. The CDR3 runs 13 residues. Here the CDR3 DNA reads TGTGCCTGGAGTGTTGAGAGCTCCTACGAGCAGTACTTC. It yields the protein CAWSVESSYEQYF.

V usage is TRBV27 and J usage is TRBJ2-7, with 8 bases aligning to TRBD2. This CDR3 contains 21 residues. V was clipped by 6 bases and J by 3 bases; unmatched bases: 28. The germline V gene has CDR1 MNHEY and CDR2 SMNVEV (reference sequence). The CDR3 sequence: CASRLWAKSSPPGGVLYEQYF. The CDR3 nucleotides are TGTGCCAGCAGGTTGTGGGCGAAGAGTAGTCCACCGGGGGGGGTTCTCTACGAGCAGTACTTC.

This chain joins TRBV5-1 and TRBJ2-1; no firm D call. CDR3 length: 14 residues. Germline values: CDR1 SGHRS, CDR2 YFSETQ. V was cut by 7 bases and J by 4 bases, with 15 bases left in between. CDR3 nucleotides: TGCGCCAGCCCACGAAGGACGGCGTACAATGAGCAGTTCTTC. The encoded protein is CASPRRTAYNEQFF. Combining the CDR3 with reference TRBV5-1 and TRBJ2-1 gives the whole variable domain KAGVTQTPRYLIKTRGQQVTLSCSPISGHRSVSWYQQTPGQGLQFLFEYFSETQRNKGNFPGRFSGRQFSNSRSEMNVSTLELGDSALYLCASPRRTAYNEQFFGPGTRLTVL.